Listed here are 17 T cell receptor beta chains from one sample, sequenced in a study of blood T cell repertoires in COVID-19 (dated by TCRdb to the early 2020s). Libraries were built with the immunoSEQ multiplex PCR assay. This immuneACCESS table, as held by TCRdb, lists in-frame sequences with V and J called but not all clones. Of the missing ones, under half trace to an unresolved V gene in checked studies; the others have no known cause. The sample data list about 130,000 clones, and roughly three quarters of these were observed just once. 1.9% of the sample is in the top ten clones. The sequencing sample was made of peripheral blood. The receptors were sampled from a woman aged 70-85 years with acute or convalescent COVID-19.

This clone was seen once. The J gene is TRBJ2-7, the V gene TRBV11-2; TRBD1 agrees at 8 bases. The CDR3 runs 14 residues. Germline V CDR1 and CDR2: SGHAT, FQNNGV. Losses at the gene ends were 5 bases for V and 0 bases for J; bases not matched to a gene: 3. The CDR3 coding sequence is TGTGCCAGCAGCCATACAGGGGGCTCCTACGAGCAGTACTTC. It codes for CASSHTGGSYEQYF. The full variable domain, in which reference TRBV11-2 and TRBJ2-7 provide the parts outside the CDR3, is EAGVAQSPRYKIIEKRQSVAFWCNPISGHATLYWYQQILGQGPKLLIQFQNNGVVDDSQLPKDRFSAERLKGVDSTLKIQPAKLEDSAVYLCASSHTGGSYEQYFGPGTRLTVT.

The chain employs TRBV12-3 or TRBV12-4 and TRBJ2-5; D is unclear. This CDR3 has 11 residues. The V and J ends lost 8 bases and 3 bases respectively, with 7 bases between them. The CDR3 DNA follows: TGTGCCAGCGGCAGCGAAGAGACCCAGTACTTC. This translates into CASGSEETQYF.

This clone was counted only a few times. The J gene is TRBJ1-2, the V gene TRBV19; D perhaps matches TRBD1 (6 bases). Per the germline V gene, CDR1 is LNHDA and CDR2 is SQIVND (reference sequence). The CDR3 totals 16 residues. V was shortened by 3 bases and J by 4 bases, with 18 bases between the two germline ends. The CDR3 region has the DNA TGTGCCAGTAGTATCCAAATATCACAGGGAACCTATGGCTACACCTTC. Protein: CASSIQISQGTYGYTF.

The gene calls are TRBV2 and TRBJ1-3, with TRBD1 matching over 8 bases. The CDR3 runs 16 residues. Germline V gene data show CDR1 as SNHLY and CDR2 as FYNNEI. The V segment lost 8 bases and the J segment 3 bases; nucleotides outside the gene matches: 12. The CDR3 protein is CASSGIAGGSGNTIYF. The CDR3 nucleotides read TGTGCCAGCTCTGGGATTGCAGGGGGCAGTGGAAACACCATATATTTT.

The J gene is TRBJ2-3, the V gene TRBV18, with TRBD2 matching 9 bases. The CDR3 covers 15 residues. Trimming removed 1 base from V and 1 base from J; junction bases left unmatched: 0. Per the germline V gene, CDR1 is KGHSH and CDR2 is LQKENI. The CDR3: CASSPQRGGTDTQYF. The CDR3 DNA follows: TGTGCCAGCTCACCACAGCGGGGGGGCACAGATACGCAGTATTTT.

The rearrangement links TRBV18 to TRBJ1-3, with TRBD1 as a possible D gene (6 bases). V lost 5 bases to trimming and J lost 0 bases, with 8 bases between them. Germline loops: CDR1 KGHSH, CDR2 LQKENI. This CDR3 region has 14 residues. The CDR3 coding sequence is TGTGCCAGCTCAACAGGGAACTCTGGAAACACCATATATTTT. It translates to CASSTGNSGNTIYF.

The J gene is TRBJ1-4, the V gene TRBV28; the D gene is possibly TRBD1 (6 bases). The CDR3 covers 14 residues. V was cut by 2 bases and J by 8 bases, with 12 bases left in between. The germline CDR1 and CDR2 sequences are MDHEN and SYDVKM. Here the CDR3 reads CASSLQVRGEKLFF. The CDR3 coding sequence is TGTGCCAGCAGTTTACAGGTCAGGGGCGAAAAACTGTTTTTT.

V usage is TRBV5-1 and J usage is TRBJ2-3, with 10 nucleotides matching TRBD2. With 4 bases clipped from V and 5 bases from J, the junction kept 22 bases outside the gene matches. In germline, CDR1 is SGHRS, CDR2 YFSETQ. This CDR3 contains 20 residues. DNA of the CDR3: TGCGCCAGCAGCAACGGACCGGGACAACCTTGGGGACTAGCGAGAGATACGCAGTATTTT. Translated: CASSNGPGQPWGLARDTQYF.

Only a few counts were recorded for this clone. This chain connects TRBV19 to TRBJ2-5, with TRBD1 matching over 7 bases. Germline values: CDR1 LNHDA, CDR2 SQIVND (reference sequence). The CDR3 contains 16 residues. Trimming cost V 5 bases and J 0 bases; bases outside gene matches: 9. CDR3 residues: CASSGWGQKYQETQYF. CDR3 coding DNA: TGTGCCAGTAGTGGTTGGGGACAGAAGTACCAAGAGACCCAGTACTTC.

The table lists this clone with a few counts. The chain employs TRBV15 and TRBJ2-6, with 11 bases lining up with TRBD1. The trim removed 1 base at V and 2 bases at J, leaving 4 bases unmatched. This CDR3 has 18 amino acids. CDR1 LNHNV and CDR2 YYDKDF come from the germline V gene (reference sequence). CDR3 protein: CATSRGDRGRPGANVLTF. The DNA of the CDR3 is TGTGCCACCAGCAGAGGGGACAGGGGGAGACCTGGGGCCAACGTCCTGACTTTC.

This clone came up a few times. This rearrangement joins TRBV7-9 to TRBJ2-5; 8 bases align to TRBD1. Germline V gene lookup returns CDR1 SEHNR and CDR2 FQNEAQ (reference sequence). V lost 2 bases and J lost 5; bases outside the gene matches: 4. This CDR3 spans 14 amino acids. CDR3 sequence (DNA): TGTGCCAGCAGCTTATGGACAGGGTCGGAGACCCAGTACTTC. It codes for CASSLWTGSETQYF.

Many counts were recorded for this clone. The CDR3 DNA sequence: TGTGCCAGCAGTTACCATAATACAGGGGGCGGACGGCAGTTCTTC. Protein sequence: CASSYHNTGGGRQFF. The J gene is TRBJ2-1, the V gene TRBV7-9, with 9 nucleotides matching TRBD1. Losses at the gene ends were 6 bases for V and 12 bases for J; bases not matched to a gene: 15. Per the germline V gene, CDR1 is SEHNR and CDR2 is FQNEAQ (reference sequence). The CDR3 totals 15 residues.

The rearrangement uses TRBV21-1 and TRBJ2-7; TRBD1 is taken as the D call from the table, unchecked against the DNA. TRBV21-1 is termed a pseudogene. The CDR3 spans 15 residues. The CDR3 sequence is CASSKEEDRAYEQYF. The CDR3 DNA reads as TGTGCCAGCAGCAAAGAGGAAGACAGAGCCTACGAGCAGTACTTC.

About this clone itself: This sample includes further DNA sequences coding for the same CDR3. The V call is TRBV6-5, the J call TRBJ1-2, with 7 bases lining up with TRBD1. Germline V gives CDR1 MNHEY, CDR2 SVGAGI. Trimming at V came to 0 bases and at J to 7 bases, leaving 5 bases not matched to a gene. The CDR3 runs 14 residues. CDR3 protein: CASSYSDRDGGYTF. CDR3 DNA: TGTGCCAGCAGTTACTCTGACAGGGACGGTGGCTACACCTTC.

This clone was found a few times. CDR3: CAWSAGGFGYGYTF. The CDR3 DNA reads TGTGCCTGGAGTGCAGGGGGCTTCGGCTATGGCTACACCTTC. The rearrangement joins TRBV30 to TRBJ1-2; 8 bases match TRBD1. The V segment lost 1 base and the J segment 4 bases; nucleotides outside the gene matches: 5. This CDR3 has 14 amino acids. Germline V gene lookup returns CDR1 GTSNPN and CDR2 SVGIG (reference sequence).

CDR3: CASSRTSGGLRDTQYF. The CDR3 DNA reads as TGTGCCAGCAGTCGGACTAGCGGGGGGTTGAGGGATACGCAGTATTTT. J is TRBJ2-3 and V is TRBV7-2; 14 bases agree with TRBD2. The CDR3 spans 16 residues. Germline CDR1 is SGHTA and CDR2 is FQGNSA. The junction had 8 bases not matched to a gene; V was cut back by 6 bases and J by 6 bases.

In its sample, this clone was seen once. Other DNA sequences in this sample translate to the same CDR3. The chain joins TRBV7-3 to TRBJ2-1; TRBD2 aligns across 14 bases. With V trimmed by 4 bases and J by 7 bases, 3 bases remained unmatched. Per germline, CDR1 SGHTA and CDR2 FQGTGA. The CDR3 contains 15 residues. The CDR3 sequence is CASSSGLAGVNEQFF. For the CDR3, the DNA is TGTGCCAGCAGCTCGGGACTAGCGGGGGTGAATGAGCAGTTCTTC.